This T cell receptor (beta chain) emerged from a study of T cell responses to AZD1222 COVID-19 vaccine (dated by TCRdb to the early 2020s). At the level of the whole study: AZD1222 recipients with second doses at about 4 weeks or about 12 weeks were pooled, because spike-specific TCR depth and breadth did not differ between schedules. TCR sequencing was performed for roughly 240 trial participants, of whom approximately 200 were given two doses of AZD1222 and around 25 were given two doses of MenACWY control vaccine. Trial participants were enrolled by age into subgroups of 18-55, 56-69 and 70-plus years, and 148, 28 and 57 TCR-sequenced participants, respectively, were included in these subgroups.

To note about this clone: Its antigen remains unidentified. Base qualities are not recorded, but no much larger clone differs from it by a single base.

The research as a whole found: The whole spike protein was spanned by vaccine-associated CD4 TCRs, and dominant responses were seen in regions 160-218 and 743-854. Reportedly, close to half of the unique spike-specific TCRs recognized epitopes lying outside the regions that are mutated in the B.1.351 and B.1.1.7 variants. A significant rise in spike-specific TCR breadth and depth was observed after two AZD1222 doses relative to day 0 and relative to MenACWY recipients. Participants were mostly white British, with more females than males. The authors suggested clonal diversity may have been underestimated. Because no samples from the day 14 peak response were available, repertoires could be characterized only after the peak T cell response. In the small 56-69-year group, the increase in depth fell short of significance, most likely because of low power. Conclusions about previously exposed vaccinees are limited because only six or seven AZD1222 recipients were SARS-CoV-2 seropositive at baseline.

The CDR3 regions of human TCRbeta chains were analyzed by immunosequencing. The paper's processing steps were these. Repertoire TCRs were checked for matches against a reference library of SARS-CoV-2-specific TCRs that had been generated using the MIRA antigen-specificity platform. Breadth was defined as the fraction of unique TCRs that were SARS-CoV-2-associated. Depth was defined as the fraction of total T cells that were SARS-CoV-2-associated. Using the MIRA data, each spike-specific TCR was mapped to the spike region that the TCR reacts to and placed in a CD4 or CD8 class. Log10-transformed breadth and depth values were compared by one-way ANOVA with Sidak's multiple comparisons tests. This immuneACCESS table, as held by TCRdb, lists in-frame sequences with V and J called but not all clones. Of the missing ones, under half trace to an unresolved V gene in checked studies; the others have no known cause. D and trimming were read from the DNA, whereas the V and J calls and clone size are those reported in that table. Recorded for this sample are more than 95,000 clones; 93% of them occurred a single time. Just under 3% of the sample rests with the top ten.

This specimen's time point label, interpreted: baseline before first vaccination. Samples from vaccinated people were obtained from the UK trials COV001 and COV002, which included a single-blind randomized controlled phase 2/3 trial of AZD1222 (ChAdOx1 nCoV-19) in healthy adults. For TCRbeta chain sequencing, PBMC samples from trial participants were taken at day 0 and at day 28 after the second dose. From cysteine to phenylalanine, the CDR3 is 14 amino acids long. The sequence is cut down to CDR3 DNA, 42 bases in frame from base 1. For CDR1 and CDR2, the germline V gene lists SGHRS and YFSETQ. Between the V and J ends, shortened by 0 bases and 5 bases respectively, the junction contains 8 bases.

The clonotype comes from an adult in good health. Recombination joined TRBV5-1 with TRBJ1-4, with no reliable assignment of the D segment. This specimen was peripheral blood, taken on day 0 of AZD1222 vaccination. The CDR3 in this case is CASSLGVLNEKLFF. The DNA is TGCGCCAGCAGCTTGGGGGTGCTCAATGAAAAACTGTTTTTT.